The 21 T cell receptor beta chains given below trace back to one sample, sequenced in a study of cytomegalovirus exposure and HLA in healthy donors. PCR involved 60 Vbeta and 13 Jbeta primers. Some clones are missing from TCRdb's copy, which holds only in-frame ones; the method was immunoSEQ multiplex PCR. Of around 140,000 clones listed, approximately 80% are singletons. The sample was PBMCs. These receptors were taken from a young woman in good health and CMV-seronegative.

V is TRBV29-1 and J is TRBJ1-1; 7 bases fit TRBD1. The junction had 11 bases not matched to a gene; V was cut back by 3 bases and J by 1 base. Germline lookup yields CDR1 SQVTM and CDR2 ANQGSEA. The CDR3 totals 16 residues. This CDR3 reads CSVEMRQGLKNTEAFF. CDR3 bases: TGCAGCGTTGAGATGAGACAGGGCCTCAAGAACACTGAAGCTTTCTTT.

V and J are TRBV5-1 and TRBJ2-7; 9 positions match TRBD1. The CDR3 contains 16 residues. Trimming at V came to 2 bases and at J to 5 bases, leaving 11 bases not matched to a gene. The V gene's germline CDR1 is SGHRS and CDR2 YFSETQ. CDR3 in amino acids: CASSFEIAGQGDEQYF. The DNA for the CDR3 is TGCGCCAGCAGCTTCGAAATTGCGGGACAGGGCGACGAGCAGTACTTC.

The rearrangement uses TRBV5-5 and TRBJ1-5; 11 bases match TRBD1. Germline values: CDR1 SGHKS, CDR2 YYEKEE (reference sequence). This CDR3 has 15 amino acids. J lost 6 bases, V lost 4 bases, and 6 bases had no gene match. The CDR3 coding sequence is TGTGCCAGCAGCCCGTGGACAGGGGGCGGTCAGCCCCAGCATTTT. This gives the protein CASSPWTGGGQPQHF.

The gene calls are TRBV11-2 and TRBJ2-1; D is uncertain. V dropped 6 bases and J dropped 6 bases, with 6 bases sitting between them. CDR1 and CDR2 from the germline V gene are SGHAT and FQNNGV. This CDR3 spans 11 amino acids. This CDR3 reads CASRAVNEQFF. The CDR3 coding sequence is TGTGCCAGCAGGGCCGTCAATGAGCAGTTCTTC.

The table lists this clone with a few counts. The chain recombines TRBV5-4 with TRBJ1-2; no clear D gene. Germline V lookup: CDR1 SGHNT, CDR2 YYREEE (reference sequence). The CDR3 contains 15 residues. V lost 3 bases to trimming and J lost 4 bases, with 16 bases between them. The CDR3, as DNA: TGTGCCAGCAGCTCCTCTCTGCTAGATAGCTATGGCTACACCTTC. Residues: CASSSSLLDSYGYTF.

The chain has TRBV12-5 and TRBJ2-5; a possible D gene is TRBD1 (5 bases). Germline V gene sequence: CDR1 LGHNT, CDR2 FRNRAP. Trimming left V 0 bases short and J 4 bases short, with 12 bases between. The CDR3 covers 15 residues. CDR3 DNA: TGTGCTAGTGGTTTGGTACAGGCTGGGGTAGAGACCCAGTACTTC. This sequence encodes CASGLVQAGVETQYF.

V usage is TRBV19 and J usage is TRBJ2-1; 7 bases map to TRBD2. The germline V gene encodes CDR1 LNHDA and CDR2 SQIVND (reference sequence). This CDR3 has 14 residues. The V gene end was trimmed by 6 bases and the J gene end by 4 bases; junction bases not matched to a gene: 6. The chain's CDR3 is CASRASGDYNEQFF. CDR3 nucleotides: TGTGCCAGTAGGGCCAGCGGGGATTACAATGAGCAGTTCTTC. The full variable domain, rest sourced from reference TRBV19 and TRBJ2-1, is DGGITQSPKYLFRKEGQNVTLSCEQNLNHDAMYWYRQDPGQGLRLIYYSQIVNDFQKGDIAEGYSVSREKKESFPLTVTSAQKNPTAFYLCASRASGDYNEQFFGPGTRLTVL.

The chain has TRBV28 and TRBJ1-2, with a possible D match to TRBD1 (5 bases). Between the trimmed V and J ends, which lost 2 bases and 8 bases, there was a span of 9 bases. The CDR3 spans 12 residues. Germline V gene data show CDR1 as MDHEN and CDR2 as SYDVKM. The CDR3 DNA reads TGTGCCAGCAGTTTAGAACAGGAAGGCTACACCTTC. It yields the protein CASSLEQEGYTF.

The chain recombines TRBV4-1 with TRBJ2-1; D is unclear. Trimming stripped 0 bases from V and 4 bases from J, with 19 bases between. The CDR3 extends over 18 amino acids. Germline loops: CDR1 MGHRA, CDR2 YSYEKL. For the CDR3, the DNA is TGCGCCAGCAGCCAAGAATTTTCATTAGCAGATCTTTACAATGAGCAGTTCTTC. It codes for CASSQEFSLADLYNEQFF.

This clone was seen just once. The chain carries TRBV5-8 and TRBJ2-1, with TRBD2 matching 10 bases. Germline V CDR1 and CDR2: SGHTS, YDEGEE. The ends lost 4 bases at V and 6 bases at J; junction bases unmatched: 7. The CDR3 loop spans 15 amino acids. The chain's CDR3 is CASSAGLAALNEQFF. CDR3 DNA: TGTGCCAGCAGCGCAGGACTAGCGGCCCTCAATGAGCAGTTCTTC.

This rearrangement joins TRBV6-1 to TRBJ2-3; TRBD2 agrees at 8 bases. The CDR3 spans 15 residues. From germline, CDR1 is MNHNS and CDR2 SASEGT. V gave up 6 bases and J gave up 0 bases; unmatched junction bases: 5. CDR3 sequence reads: CASRSGLASTDTQYF. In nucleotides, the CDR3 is TGTGCCAGCAGGTCTGGACTAGCCAGCACAGATACGCAGTATTTT.

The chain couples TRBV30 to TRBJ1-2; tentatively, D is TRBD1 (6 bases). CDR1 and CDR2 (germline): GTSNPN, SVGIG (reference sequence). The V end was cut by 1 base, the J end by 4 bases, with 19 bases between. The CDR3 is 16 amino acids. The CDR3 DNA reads TGTGCCTGGAGTGCGGACAATGTACAGGGTCGCTATGGCTACACCTTC. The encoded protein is CAWSADNVQGRYGYTF.

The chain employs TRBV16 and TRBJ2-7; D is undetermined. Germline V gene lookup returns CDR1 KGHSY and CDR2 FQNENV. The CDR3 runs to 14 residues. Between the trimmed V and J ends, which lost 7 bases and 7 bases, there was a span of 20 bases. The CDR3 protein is CASNPRSGLREQYF. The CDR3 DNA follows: TGTGCCAGCAACCCGCGGAGTGGCTTGAGGGAGCAGTACTTC. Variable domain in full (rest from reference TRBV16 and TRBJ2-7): GEEVAQTPKHLVRGEGQKAKLYCAPIKGHSYVFWYQQVLKNEFKFLISFQNENVFDETGMPKERFSAKCLPNSPCSLEIQATKLEDSAVYFCASNPRSGLREQYFGPGTRLTVT.

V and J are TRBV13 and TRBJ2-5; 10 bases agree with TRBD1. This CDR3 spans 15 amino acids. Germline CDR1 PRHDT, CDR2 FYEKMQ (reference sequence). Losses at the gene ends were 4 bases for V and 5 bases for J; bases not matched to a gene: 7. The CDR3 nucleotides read TGTGCCAGCAGCTCAAGACAGGGGGCTTGGGAGACCCAGTACTTC. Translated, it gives CASSSRQGAWETQYF. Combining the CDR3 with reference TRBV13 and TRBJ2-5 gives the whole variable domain AAGVIQSPRHLIKEKRETATLKCYPIPRHDTVYWYQQGPGQDPQFLISFYEKMQSDKGSIPDRFSAQQFSDYHSELNMSSLELGDSALYFCASSSRQGAWETQYFGPGTRLLVL.

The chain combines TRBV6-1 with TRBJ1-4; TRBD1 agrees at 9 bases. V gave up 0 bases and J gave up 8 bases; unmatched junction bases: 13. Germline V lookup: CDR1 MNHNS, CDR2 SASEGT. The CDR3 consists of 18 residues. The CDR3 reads CASSEALGRDRDWEKLFF. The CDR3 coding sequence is TGTGCCAGCAGTGAAGCGCTTGGTCGGGACAGGGATTGGGAAAAACTGTTTTTT.

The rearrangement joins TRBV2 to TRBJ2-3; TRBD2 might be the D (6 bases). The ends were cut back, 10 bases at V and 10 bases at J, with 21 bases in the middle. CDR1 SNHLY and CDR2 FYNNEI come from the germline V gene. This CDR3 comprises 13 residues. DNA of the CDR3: TGTGCCATAGAGAAGGGAGGTGGGTTGTCGCAGTATTTT. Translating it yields CAIEKGGGLSQYF.

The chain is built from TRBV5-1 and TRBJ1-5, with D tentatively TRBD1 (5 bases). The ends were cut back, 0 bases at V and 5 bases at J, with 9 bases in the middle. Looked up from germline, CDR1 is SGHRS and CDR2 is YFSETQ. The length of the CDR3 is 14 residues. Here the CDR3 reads CASSLDPGDQPQHF. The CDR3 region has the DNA TGCGCCAGCAGCTTGGACCCGGGGGATCAGCCCCAGCATTTT.

In DNA form, the CDR3 reads TGCGCCAGCAGCCAAGATCAAGGGCCCGGCGGGGAGCAGTACTTC. It yields the protein CASSQDQGPGGEQYF. The chain combines TRBV4-1 with TRBJ2-7, with D possibly matching TRBD2 (5 bases). Trimming stripped 0 bases from V and 7 bases from J, with 16 bases between. Germline V gives CDR1 MGHRA, CDR2 YSYEKL. The CDR3 sequence is 15 residues long.

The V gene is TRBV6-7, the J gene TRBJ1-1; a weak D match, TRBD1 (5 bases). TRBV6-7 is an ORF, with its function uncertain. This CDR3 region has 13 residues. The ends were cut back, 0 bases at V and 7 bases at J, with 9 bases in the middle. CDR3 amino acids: CASSYSGTYEAFF. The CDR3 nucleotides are TGTGCCAGCAGTTACTCTGGGACTTATGAAGCTTTCTTT.

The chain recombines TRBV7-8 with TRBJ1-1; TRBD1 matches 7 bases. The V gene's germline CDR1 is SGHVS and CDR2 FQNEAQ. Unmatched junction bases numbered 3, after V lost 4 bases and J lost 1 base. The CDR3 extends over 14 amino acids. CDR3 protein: CASSWDSWNTEAFF. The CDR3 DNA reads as TGTGCCAGCAGCTGGGACAGTTGGAACACTGAAGCTTTCTTT.

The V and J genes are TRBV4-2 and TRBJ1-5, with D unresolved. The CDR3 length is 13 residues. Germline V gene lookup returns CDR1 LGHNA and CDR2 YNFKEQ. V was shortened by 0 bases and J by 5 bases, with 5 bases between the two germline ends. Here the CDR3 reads CASSQESDQPQHF. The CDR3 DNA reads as TGTGCCAGCAGCCAAGAGTCCGATCAGCCCCAGCATTTT.